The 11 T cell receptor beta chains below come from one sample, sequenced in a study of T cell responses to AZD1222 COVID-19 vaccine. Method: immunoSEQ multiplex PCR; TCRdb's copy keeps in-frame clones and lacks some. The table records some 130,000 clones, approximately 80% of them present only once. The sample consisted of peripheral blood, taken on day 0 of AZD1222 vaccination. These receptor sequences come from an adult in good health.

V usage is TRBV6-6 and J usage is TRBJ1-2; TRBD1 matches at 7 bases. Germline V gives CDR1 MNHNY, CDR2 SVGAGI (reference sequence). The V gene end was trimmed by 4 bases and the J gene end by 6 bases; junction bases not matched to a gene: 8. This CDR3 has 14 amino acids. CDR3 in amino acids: CASSFNTGANGYTF. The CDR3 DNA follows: TGTGCCAGCAGTTTCAACACAGGGGCTAATGGCTACACCTTC.

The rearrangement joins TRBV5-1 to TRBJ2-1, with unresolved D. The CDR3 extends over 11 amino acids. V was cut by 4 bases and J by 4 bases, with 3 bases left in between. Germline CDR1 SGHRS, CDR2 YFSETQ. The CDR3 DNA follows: TGCGCCAGCAGCCATTACAATGAGCAGTTCTTC. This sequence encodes CASSHYNEQFF.

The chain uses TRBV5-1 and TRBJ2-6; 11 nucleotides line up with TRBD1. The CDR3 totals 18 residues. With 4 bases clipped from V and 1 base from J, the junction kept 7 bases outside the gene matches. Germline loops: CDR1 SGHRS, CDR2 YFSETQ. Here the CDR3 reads CASSPRDRGGSGANVLTF. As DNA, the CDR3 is TGCGCCAGCAGCCCCCGGGACAGGGGGGGGTCTGGGGCCAACGTCCTGACTTTC.

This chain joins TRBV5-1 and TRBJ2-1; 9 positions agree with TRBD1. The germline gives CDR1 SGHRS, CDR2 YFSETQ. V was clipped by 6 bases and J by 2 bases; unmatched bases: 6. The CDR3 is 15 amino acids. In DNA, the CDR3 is TGCGCCAGCACCCCAAGACAGGGGGCCTACAATGAGCAGTTCTTC. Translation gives CASTPRQGAYNEQFF.

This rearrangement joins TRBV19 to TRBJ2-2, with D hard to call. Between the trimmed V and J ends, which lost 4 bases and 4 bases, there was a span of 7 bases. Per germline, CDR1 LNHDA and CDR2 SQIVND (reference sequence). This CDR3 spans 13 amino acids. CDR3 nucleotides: TGTGCCAGTAGTACCCTGGGCACCGGGGAGCTGTTTTTT. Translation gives CASSTLGTGELFF. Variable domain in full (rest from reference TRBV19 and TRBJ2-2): DGGITQSPKYLFRKEGQNVTLSCEQNLNHDAMYWYRQDPGQGLRLIYYSQIVNDFQKGDIAEGYSVSREKKESFPLTVTSAQKNPTAFYLCASSTLGTGELFFGEGSRLTVL.

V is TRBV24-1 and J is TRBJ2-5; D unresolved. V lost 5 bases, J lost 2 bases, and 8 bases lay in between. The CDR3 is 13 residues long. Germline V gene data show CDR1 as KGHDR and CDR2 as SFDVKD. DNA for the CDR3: TGTGCCACCAGTGGTAACGGACAAGAGACCCAGTACTTC. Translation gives CATSGNGQETQYF.

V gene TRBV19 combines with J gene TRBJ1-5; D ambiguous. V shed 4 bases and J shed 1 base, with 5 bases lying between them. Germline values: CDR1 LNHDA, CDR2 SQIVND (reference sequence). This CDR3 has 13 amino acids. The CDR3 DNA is TGTGCCAGTAGTAGGACGAGCAATCAGCCCCAGCATTTT. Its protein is CASSRTSNQPQHF. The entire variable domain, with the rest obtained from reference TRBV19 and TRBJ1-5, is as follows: DGGITQSPKYLFRKEGQNVTLSCEQNLNHDAMYWYRQDPGQGLRLIYYSQIVNDFQKGDIAEGYSVSREKKESFPLTVTSAQKNPTAFYLCASSRTSNQPQHFGDGTRLSIL.

The CDR3 sequence is CASSLDGTGNEKLFF. In DNA form, the CDR3 reads TGCGCCAGCAGCTTGGATGGGACAGGGAATGAAAAACTGTTTTTT. This chain uses TRBV5-1 with TRBJ1-4; the match to TRBD1 covers 9 bases. The germline CDR1 and CDR2 sequences are SGHRS and YFSETQ. There are 15 residues in the CDR3. Germline trimming cut 0 bases from V and 5 bases from J; bases unmatched to any gene: 2.

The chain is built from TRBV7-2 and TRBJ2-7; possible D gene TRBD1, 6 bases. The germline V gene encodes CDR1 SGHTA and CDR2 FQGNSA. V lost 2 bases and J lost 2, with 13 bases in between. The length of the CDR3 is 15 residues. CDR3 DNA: TGTGCCAGCAGCTTATCTGCAGGGGCCCCCTACGAGCAGTACTTC. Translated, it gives CASSLSAGAPYEQYF.

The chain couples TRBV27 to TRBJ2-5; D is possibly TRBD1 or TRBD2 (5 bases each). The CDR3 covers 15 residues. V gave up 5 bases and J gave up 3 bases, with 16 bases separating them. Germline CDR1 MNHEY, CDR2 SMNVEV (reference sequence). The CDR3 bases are TGTGCCAGCAGTCCAACCGGGACCAGAAAAGAGACCCAGTACTTC. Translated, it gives CASSPTGTRKETQYF.

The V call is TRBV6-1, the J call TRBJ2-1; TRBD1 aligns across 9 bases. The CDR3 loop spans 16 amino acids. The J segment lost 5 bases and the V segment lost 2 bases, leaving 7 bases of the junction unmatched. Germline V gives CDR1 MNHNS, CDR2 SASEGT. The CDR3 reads CASSEPKGQGHNEQFF. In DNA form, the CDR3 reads TGTGCCAGCAGTGAACCGAAGGGACAGGGCCACAATGAGCAGTTCTTC.